These 10 T cell receptor beta chains were sequenced from one sample in a study of blood T cell repertoires in COVID-19. Measured with immunoSEQ multiplex PCR; TCRdb has only the in-frame clones, and not every one. The data contain fewer than 150,000 clones, under 90% of them seen just once; the ten biggest clones take up just under 9%. Sequencing was performed on peripheral blood. These receptors came from a woman of 80 years or more in a cohort sampled during active or convalescent COVID-19.

In DNA, the CDR3 is TGTGCCAGCAGGGACCGTGGACAGGGGAGGCAGCCCCAGCATTTT. Its protein is CASRDRGQGRQPQHF. The genes are TRBV7-9 and TRBJ1-5, with 9 bases identical to TRBD1. V was clipped by 6 bases and J by 7 bases; unmatched bases: 10. Germline V gene data show CDR1 as SEHNR and CDR2 as FQNEAQ (reference sequence). The CDR3 runs to 15 residues.

The genes are TRBV7-2 and TRBJ1-2; 10 bases line up with TRBD1. This CDR3 has 17 residues. V dropped 5 bases and J dropped 8; count of bases not matched to a gene: 17. CDR1 is SGHTA and CDR2 is FQGNSA in the germline V gene. The CDR3 loop is CASSPLGTGAVMVGYTF. In DNA form, the CDR3 reads TGTGCCAGCAGCCCACTAGGGACAGGGGCCGTTATGGTCGGCTACACCTTC.

This clone has just one count. The CDR3: CASLGPPVGNTIYF. In DNA form, the CDR3 reads TGTGCAAGCCTGGGGCCTCCAGTTGGAAACACCATATATTTT. The V and J genes are TRBV3-1 (or the pseudogene TRBV3-2) and TRBJ1-3, with TRBD1 as a possible D gene (5 bases). The length of the CDR3 is 14 residues. The V gene's germline CDR1 is LGHDT and CDR2 YNNKEL (reference sequence).

The chain employs TRBV20-1 and TRBJ1-2; 11 bases are a match to TRBD1. V was clipped by 3 bases and J by 5 bases; unmatched bases: 5. Germline values: CDR1 DFQATT, CDR2 SNEGSKA (reference sequence). This CDR3 is built from 14 residues. Written as DNA, the CDR3 is TGCAGTGCTAGTGGGACAGGGGGAAAGTATGGCTACACCTTC. It is translated as CSASGTGGKYGYTF.

This clone was detected only a few times. The chain recombines TRBV19 with TRBJ1-2; D call uncertain. This CDR3 is 11 amino acids long. CDR1 is LNHDA, CDR2 SQIVND, per germline (reference sequence). V was cut by 7 bases and J by 4 bases, with 7 bases left in between. The CDR3 DNA follows: TGTGCCAGTAAGGAGGGCTATGGCTACACCTTC. It translates to CASKEGYGYTF.

This chain uses TRBV19 with TRBJ1-1; unclear D gene. Germline CDR1 LNHDA, CDR2 SQIVND (reference sequence). Between the trimmed V and J ends, which lost 2 bases and 4 bases, there was a span of 11 bases. The CDR3 runs to 14 residues. The CDR3, as DNA: TGTGCCAGTAGTATACACAGTCGGGGCACTGAAGCTTTCTTT. Translated, it gives CASSIHSRGTEAFF.

V is TRBV12-3 or TRBV12-4 and J is TRBJ1-4, with D tentatively TRBD1 (6 bases). CDR3 length: 13 amino acids. V lost 3 bases, J lost 6 bases, and 8 bases lay in between. CDR3 coding DNA: TGTGCCAGCAGTTTCAGGGGAGATGAAAAACTGTTTTTT. It encodes CASSFRGDEKLFF.

The rearrangement uses TRBV11-2 and TRBJ2-1; the match to TRBD2 covers 12 bases. CDR1 and CDR2 (germline): SGHAT, FQNNGV. V shed 5 bases and J 6 bases; nucleotides not matched to a gene: 11. This CDR3 region has 17 residues. The CDR3 DNA sequence: TGTGCCAGCAGCCTTCGGACTAGCGGGGACTTCCTCAATGAGCAGTTCTTC. Translation: CASSLRTSGDFLNEQFF.

This clone has just a few counts. The chain carries TRBV7-9 and TRBJ1-6; 7 bases line up with TRBD1. V was pared by 10 bases and J by 0 bases, with 3 bases of the junction left unmatched. The germline gives CDR1 SEHNR, CDR2 FQNEAQ (reference sequence). The CDR3 has 14 residues. CDR3 coding DNA: TGTGCCACCAGGGACAGCTCCTATAATTCACCCCTCCACTTT. Its protein product is CATRDSSYNSPLHF.

As DNA, the CDR3 is TGTGCCAGCAGACCTTGGCGGGGGCTCACAGATACGCAGTATTTT. It encodes CASRPWRGLTDTQYF. The gene calls are TRBV6-2 or TRBV6-3 and TRBJ2-3, with a weak D call TRBD2 (7 bases). Trimming stripped 6 bases from V and 2 bases from J, with 15 bases between. The CDR3 sequence is 15 residues long. Per the germline V gene, CDR1 is MNHEY and CDR2 is SVGEGT.